Presented here are 32 T cell receptor beta chains from one specimen sequenced in a study of siplizumab effects on memory and regulatory T cells. The table came from immunoSEQ multiplex PCR; TCRdb's copy has only in-frame clones and leaves some out. Counted here are 70,000 or so clones, about 89% occurring once; the ten biggest clones make up roughly 28%. Source material: CD8+ T cells sorted from blood. These receptors originate from a human donor in good health.

This sequence joins TRBV5-4 and TRBJ1-1; D gene unclear. This CDR3 is built from 13 residues. Germline V CDR1 and CDR2: SGHNT, YYREEE (reference sequence). V was cut by 3 bases and J by 0 bases, with 6 bases left in between. CDR3 bases: TGTGCCAGCAGCTCCGGCCTGAACACTGAAGCTTTCTTT. Encoded protein: CASSSGLNTEAFF.

The V and J genes are TRBV10-3 and TRBJ2-1; D perhaps matches TRBD2 (5 bases). V gave up 4 bases and J gave up 4 bases, with 17 bases separating them. The CDR3 sequence is 16 residues long. In germline, CDR1 is ENHRY, CDR2 SYGVKD. The CDR3 here is CAISASLTTFYNEQFF. In nucleotides, the CDR3 is TGTGCCATCAGTGCGTCCTTGACTACCTTTTACAATGAGCAGTTCTTC.

The chain couples TRBV27 to TRBJ2-7, with D perhaps TRBD1 (6 bases). The CDR3 covers 14 residues. The germline V and J ends were trimmed by 6 bases and 2 bases, with 14 bases remaining between them. Germline CDR1 and CDR2: MNHEY and SMNVEV (reference sequence). CDR3 in DNA: TGTGCCAGCAGCCTCCAGGGGAAAACCTACGAGCAGTACTTC. Amino acids: CASSLQGKTYEQYF.

The chain combines TRBV11-2 with TRBJ2-3; D is perhaps TRBD2 (6 bases). The CDR3 loop spans 18 amino acids. Trimming removed 5 bases from V and 5 bases from J, with 26 bases in between. Germline CDR1 is SGHAT and CDR2 is FQNNGV. The CDR3: CASSPKGPSAPRIDTQYF. The CDR3 region has the DNA TGTGCCAGCAGCCCCAAGGGCCCTAGCGCCCCGAGGATAGATACGCAGTATTTT.

The chain links TRBV15 to TRBJ2-5; 9 nucleotides match TRBD1. The germline V gene has CDR1 LNHNV and CDR2 YYDKDF (reference sequence). The V and J ends lost 4 bases and 6 bases, in that order; junction bases with no gene match: 6. The CDR3 runs 14 residues. The CDR3 DNA reads as TGTGCCACCAGCACCCAGGACAGGGGAAAGACCCAGTACTTC. It is translated as CATSTQDRGKTQYF.

The chain couples TRBV7-9 to TRBJ1-3; 10 bases agree with TRBD1. Trimming at V came to 5 bases and at J to 4 bases, leaving 5 bases not matched to a gene. The CDR3 length is 15 residues. Germline CDR1 SEHNR, CDR2 FQNEAQ (reference sequence). The CDR3 spells CASSGTGAVGNTIYF. CDR3 sequence (DNA): TGTGCCAGCAGCGGGACAGGGGCGGTAGGAAACACCATATATTTT.

The chain couples TRBV7-3 to TRBJ2-7, with a possible D match to TRBD1 (6 bases). In germline, CDR1 is SGHTA, CDR2 FQGTGA. V was pared by 5 bases and J by 6 bases, with 11 bases between. The CDR3 extends over 12 amino acids. CDR3 nucleotide sequence: TGTGCCAGCAGCCCGACAGGCGGCGAGCAGTACTTC. Translation gives CASSPTGGEQYF.

This clone was detected only a few times. The chain links TRBV6-4 to TRBJ2-1, with D unclear. The germline gives CDR1 MRHNA, CDR2 SNTAGT. This CDR3 is built from 13 residues. Deletions cut 3 bases from V and 6 bases from J, with 9 bases between. CDR3 region: CASSEKESNEQFF. CDR3 bases: TGTGCCAGCAGTGAAAAGGAAAGCAATGAGCAGTTCTTC.

Regarding this clone: One junction end does not reproduce the germline sequence, and a read error may be involved. CDR3 bases: TGTGCTAGCAGCTTAATCCCGGGACTAGCGGGATCGGATGAGCAGTTCTTC. It yields the protein CASSLIPGLAGSDEQFF. This chain joins TRBV7-7 and TRBJ2-1, with TRBD2 matching 13 bases. The CDR3 covers 17 residues. Germline-derived CDR1 and CDR2 are SSHAT and FNYEAQ (reference sequence).

The chain couples TRBV7-9 to TRBJ2-7; TRBD1 is a possible D gene (5 bases). V was shortened by 6 bases and J by 3 bases, with 15 bases between the two germline ends. CDR3 length: 14 amino acids. Per the germline V gene, CDR1 is SEHNR and CDR2 is FQNEAQ (reference sequence). The CDR3 nucleotides are TGTGCCAGCAGGGGGCCGGGTGACCACTACGAGCAGTACTTC. Translation gives CASRGPGDHYEQYF.

The gene calls are TRBV7-3 and TRBJ2-1; 10 nucleotides match TRBD2. V dropped 4 bases and J dropped 9; count of bases not matched to a gene: 9. The CDR3 totals 15 residues. Germline V gives CDR1 SGHTA, CDR2 FQGTGA. The CDR3 spells CASSSGLAPRGEQFF. The DNA of the CDR3 is TGTGCCAGCAGCTCGGGACTAGCGCCCCGGGGTGAGCAGTTCTTC.

V is TRBV19 and J is TRBJ1-1; D is unclear. Per germline, CDR1 LNHDA and CDR2 SQIVND (reference sequence). The CDR3 has 15 amino acids. Trimming left V 3 bases short and J 2 bases short, with 13 bases between. In DNA, the CDR3 is TGTGCCAGTAGTATCAGAGAAAAGGTAAACACTGAAGCTTTCTTT. It codes for CASSIREKVNTEAFF. Supplemented by reference TRBV19 and TRBJ1-1, the full variable domain reads DGGITQSPKYLFRKEGQNVTLSCEQNLNHDAMYWYRQDPGQGLRLIYYSQIVNDFQKGDIAEGYSVSREKKESFPLTVTSAQKNPTAFYLCASSIREKVNTEAFFGQGTRLTVV.

This sequence joins TRBV29-1 and TRBJ2-5, with D perhaps matching TRBD1 (5 bases). The CDR3 consists of 14 residues. V lost 6 bases to trimming and J lost 4 bases, with 18 bases between them. Germline CDR1 reads SQVTM; CDR2 reads ANQGSEA. CDR3: CSVRTPRVRETQYF. CDR3 nucleotides: TGCAGCGTGCGCACCCCCAGGGTTAGAGAGACCCAGTACTTC.

V gene TRBV4-2 combines with J gene TRBJ2-7; 8 nucleotides agree with TRBD1. V was pared by 3 bases and J by 5 bases, with 6 bases of the junction left unmatched. The CDR3 is 14 residues long. The germline CDR1 and CDR2 sequences are LGHNA and YNFKEQ. The CDR3 loop is CASSHTGGGHEQYF. The CDR3 bases are TGTGCCAGCAGCCATACAGGGGGTGGCCACGAGCAGTACTTC.

The rearrangement links TRBV30 to TRBJ1-1, with TRBD1 as a possible D gene (6 bases). Germline V CDR1 and CDR2: GTSNPN, SVGIG (reference sequence). The ends were cut back, 0 bases at V and 3 bases at J, with 14 bases in the middle. The CDR3 covers 15 residues. The CDR3 region is CAWSVVGGKDTEAFF. The CDR3 coding sequence is TGTGCCTGGAGTGTAGTTGGGGGCAAGGACACTGAAGCTTTCTTT.

The V and J genes are TRBV7-8 and TRBJ2-7, with TRBD1 matching over 10 bases. Trimming at V came to 5 bases and at J to 3 bases, leaving 13 bases not matched to a gene. CDR3 size: 17 residues. CDR1 and CDR2 (germline): SGHVS, FQNEAQ. In DNA form, the CDR3 reads TGTGCCAGCAGCACGAAGGTGGGGACAGGGGATTTCTACGAGCAGTACTTC. Residues: CASSTKVGTGDFYEQYF.

The chain combines TRBV6-5 with TRBJ2-3; D is unresolved. CDR3 size: 13 residues. The V gene's germline CDR1 is MNHEY and CDR2 SVGAGI. With 5 bases removed from V and 10 bases from J, the gap between germline ends came to 16 bases. CDR3 in amino acids: CASSPYSAESQYF. The CDR3 DNA reads TGTGCCAGCAGTCCCTATTCGGCCGAGTCGCAGTATTTT.

This chain connects TRBV27 to TRBJ2-5; D might be TRBD1 (8 bases). Deletions cut 0 bases from V and 7 bases from J, with 18 bases between. Germline loops: CDR1 MNHEY, CDR2 SMNVEV (reference sequence). This CDR3 is 16 amino acids long. The CDR3 is CASSLSPDREGGTQYF. The CDR3 nucleotides read TGTGCCAGCAGTTTATCGCCGGACAGGGAGGGAGGGACCCAGTACTTC.

The V call is TRBV25-1, the J call TRBJ2-7; no clear D. From germline, CDR1 is MGHDK and CDR2 SYGVNS. V was trimmed by 4 bases and J by 5 bases, leaving 12 bases between them. The CDR3 has 13 residues. CDR3 bases: TGTGCCAGCAGTGGCTATGGGTTCAACGAGCAGTACTTC. Translating it yields CASSGYGFNEQYF.

The genes are TRBV4-1 and TRBJ1-1; 7 positions match TRBD1. Germline V gene data show CDR1 as MGHRA and CDR2 as YSYEKL. J lost 0 bases, V lost 2 bases, and 3 bases had no gene match. The CDR3 is made up of 15 amino acids. The CDR3, as DNA: TGCGCCAGCAGCCAACGACAGGGACTGAACACTGAAGCTTTCTTT. This codes for CASSQRQGLNTEAFF.

The chain has TRBV15 and TRBJ1-1; a weak D match, TRBD1 (6 bases). The germline V gene encodes CDR1 LNHNV and CDR2 YYDKDF (reference sequence). V shed 3 bases and J shed 4 bases, with 12 bases lying between them. The CDR3 length is 14 residues. CDR3 protein: CATSSDRWGTEAFF. CDR3 sequence (DNA): TGTGCCACCAGCAGCGACAGGTGGGGCACTGAAGCTTTCTTT. The full variable domain, completed using reference TRBV15 and TRBJ1-1, is DAMVIQNPRYQVTQFGKPVTLSCSQTLNHNVMYWYQQKSSQAPKLLFHYYDKDFNNEADTPDNFQSRRPNTSFCFLDIRSPGLGDTAMYLCATSSDRWGTEAFFGQGTRLTVV.

This sequence joins TRBV12-5 and TRBJ2-1, with 10 positions matching TRBD2. Losses at the gene ends were 0 bases for V and 0 bases for J; bases not matched to a gene: 5. CDR3 size: 18 residues. CDR1 and CDR2 from the germline V gene are LGHNT and FRNRAP. The CDR3 region is CASGLVLAGPSSYNEQFF. CDR3 nucleotides: TGTGCTAGTGGTTTGGTACTAGCGGGACCTAGCTCCTACAATGAGCAGTTCTTC.

Turning to this clone: The junction shows a germline mismatch at one end, possibly a read error. V and J are TRBV13 and TRBJ2-2; 7 bases align to TRBD1. CDR1 PRHDT and CDR2 FYEKMQ come from the germline V gene (reference sequence). CDR3 size: 15 residues. The chain's CDR3 is CASSLGQAITGELFF. The CDR3 DNA is TGTGCCAGCAGCCTAGGACAGGCCATCACCGGGGAGCTGTTTTTT.

In this sample, this clone turned up once. In the same sample, other DNA sequences code for this CDR3. V usage is TRBV5-6 and J usage is TRBJ2-7, with unresolved D. Germline V gene sequence: CDR1 SGHDT, CDR2 YYEEEE. Trimming removed 0 bases from V and 0 bases from J, with 4 bases in between. The CDR3 has 13 amino acids. The CDR3 DNA reads TGTGCCAGCAGCTTGGGCAGCTCCTACGAGCAGTACTTC. It is translated as CASSLGSSYEQYF.

CDR3 loop: CASLSPLYEQYF. The CDR3 DNA reads as TGTGCCAGTCTCTCCCCTCTCTACGAGCAGTACTTC. The chain uses TRBV19 and TRBJ2-7; D not certain. Per germline, CDR1 LNHDA and CDR2 SQIVND (reference sequence). There are 12 residues in the CDR3. V was pared by 8 bases and J by 3 bases, with 11 bases between.

The gene calls are TRBV7-9 and TRBJ2-1; maybe TRBD2 (6 bases). The germline V gene has CDR1 SEHNR and CDR2 FQNEAQ (reference sequence). The CDR3 is 12 amino acids. V was clipped by 3 bases and J by 6 bases, with 6 bases between them. CDR3 sequence reads: CASSFGSNEQFF. DNA of the CDR3: TGTGCCAGCAGCTTCGGGAGCAATGAGCAGTTCTTC. The full variable domain, with the rest looked up from reference TRBV7-9 and TRBJ2-1, is DTGVSQNPRHKITKRGQNVTFRCDPISEHNRLYWYRQTLGQGPEFLTYFQNEAQLEKSRLLSDRFSAERPKGSFSTLEIQRTEQGDSAMYLCASSFGSNEQFFGPGTRLTVL.

The chain joins TRBV12-5 to TRBJ2-7; D uncertain. The CDR3 is 13 amino acids. CDR1 and CDR2 from the germline V gene are LGHNT and FRNRAP. The V end lost 2 bases, the J end lost 3 bases, and 8 bases lay between the germline ends. CDR3 residues: CASGLFDLYEQYF. As DNA, the CDR3 is TGTGCTAGTGGTTTGTTCGACCTCTACGAGCAGTACTTC.

This chain connects TRBV19 to TRBJ2-1; D is undetermined. In germline, CDR1 is LNHDA, CDR2 SQIVND (reference sequence). Deletions cut 2 bases from V and 0 bases from J, with 11 bases between. CDR3 length equals 16 residues. The CDR3 DNA reads TGTGCCAGTAGTATAAGTGGGTTCAGCTCCTACAATGAGCAGTTCTTC. This codes for CASSISGFSSYNEQFF.

The V and J genes are TRBV27 and TRBJ1-4; a possible D gene is TRBD1 (5 bases). V was cut by 2 bases and J by 4 bases, with 11 bases left in between. CDR1 is MNHEY and CDR2 is SMNVEV in the germline V gene (reference sequence). The CDR3 sequence is 15 residues long. CDR3 nucleotide sequence: TGTGCCAGCAGTTTAAGGGGTGCGAATAATGAAAAACTGTTTTTT. This gives the protein CASSLRGANNEKLFF.

This clone was counted between two and nine times. The chain couples TRBV6-1 to TRBJ2-3; 11 nucleotides match TRBD2. The germline gives CDR1 MNHNS, CDR2 SASEGT. The CDR3 runs to 14 residues. The V and J ends lost 2 bases and 5 bases, in that order; junction bases with no gene match: 0. CDR3 protein: CASSELAGGDTQYF. The CDR3, as DNA: TGTGCCAGCAGTGAACTAGCGGGGGGAGATACGCAGTATTTT.

The gene calls are TRBV27 and TRBJ1-2, with 8 positions matching TRBD1. Germline V gene sequence: CDR1 MNHEY, CDR2 SMNVEV (reference sequence). The CDR3 is 16 residues long. V trimming: 2 bases; J trimming: 6 bases; junction bases outside the gene matches: 11. CDR3 nucleotide sequence: TGTGCCAGCAGTTTACTTGGACCAGGGGGCGACGATGGCTACACCTTC. Translated, it gives CASSLLGPGGDDGYTF.

V gene TRBV7-6 combines with J gene TRBJ2-2; tentative D call: TRBD2 (5 bases). Trimming left V 2 bases short and J 6 bases short, with 16 bases between. Germline lookup yields CDR1 SGHVS and CDR2 FNYEAQ. The CDR3 is 16 amino acids. Here the CDR3 reads CASSLSFGRRAGELFF. The CDR3 DNA reads as TGTGCCAGCAGCTTATCGTTTGGCAGGCGGGCCGGGGAGCTGTTTTTT.